This entry features one T cell receptor beta chain sequence. Its antigen is unknown. Germline loops: CDR1 SNHLY, CDR2 FYNNEI. V shed 5 bases and J shed 2 bases, with 13 bases lying between them. This CDR3 comprises 14 residues. Amplification used 60 Vbeta primers and 13 Jbeta primers. Measured with immunoSEQ multiplex PCR; TCRdb has only the in-frame clones, and not every one. The data contain around 230,000 clones, approximately 84% of them singletons. The data were taken from a study of cytomegalovirus exposure and HLA in healthy donors. General observations from the study: Reportedly, TCR beta sequences accurately predicted HLA-A and HLA-B alleles in most subjects.

The receptor was isolated from a girl aged 2 to 10 in good health and CMV-seronegative. The V call is TRBV2, the J call TRBJ2-7; D gene ambiguous. Sequencing used PBMCs. CDR3 DNA sequence: TGTGCCAGCAGTCTCCAGCGAGGAACCTACGAGCAGTACTTC. It is translated as CASSLQRGTYEQYF. Drawing the rest from reference TRBV2 and TRBJ2-7, the complete variable domain is EPEVTQTPSHQVTQMGQEVILRCVPISNHLYFYWYRQILGQKVEFLVSFYNNEISEKSEIFDDQFSVERPDGSNFTLKIRSTKLEDSAMYFCASSLQRGTYEQYFGPGTRLTVT.